This TCR beta chain was observed in a study of T cell responses to AZD1222 COVID-19 vaccine. The germline V gene has CDR1 MGHRA and CDR2 YSYEKL. V was shortened by 1 base and J by 4 bases, with 13 bases between the two germline ends. The CDR3 totals 15 residues. Libraries were prepared by immunoSEQ multiplex PCR; TCRdb keeps only in-frame clonotypes and omits some of them. Found here are about 86,000 clones, approximately 89% of them singletons; the top ten hold 2.2%. Regarding the study as a whole: Regions 160-218 and 743-854 held dominance among vaccine-associated CD4 TCRs, which spanned spike. Nearly half of spike-specific TCRs reportedly target unmutated variant regions. Repertoire collection took place solely once the T cell response had peaked. At study baseline, merely a handful of AZD1222 recipients were seropositive.

To note about this clone: Its antigen is still unknown.

The source was peripheral blood, collected on day 0 of AZD1222 vaccination. The chain joins TRBV4-1 to TRBJ1-2; D unresolved. This clonotype was sampled from an adult in good health. CDR3 residues: CASSQGPVESYGYTF. The CDR3 DNA is TGCGCCAGCAGCCAAGGCCCGGTCGAGTCCTATGGCTACACCTTC.